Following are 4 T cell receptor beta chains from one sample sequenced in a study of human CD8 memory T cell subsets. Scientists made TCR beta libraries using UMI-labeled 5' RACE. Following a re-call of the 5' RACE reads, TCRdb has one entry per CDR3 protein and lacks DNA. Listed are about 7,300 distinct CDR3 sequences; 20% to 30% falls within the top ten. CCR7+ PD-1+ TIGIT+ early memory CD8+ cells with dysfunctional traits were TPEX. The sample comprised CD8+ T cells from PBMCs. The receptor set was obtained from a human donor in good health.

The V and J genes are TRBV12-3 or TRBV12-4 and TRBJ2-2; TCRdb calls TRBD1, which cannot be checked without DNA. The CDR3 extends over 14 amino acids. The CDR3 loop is CASGGQGYSGELFF.

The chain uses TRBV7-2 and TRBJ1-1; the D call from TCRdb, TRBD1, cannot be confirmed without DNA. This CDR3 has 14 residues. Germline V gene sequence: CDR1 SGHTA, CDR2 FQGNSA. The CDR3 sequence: CASSQLTGNTEAFF.

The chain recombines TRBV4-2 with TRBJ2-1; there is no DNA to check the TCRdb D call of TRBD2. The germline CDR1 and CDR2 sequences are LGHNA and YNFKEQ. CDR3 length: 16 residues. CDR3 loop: CASSQGDTGGNNEQFF.

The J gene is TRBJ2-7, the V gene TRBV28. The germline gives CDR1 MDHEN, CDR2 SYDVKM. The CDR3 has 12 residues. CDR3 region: CASWSPSYEQYF.